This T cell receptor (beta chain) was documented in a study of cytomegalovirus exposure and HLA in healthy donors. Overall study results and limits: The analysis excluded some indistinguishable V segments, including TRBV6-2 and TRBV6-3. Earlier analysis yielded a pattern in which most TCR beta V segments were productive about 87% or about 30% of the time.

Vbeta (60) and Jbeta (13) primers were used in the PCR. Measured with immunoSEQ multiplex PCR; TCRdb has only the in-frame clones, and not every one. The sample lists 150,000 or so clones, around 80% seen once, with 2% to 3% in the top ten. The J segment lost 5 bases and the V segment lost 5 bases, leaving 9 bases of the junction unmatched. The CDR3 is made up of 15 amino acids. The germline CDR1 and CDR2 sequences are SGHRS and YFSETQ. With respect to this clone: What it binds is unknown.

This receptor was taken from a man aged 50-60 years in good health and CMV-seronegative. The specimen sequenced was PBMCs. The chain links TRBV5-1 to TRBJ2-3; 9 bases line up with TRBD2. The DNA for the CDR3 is TGCGCCAGCAGGAGAGCGGGAGGAGGGGTAGATACGCAGTATTTT. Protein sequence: CASRRAGGGVDTQYF. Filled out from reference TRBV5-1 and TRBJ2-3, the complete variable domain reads KAGVTQTPRYLIKTRGQQVTLSCSPISGHRSVSWYQQTPGQGLQFLFEYFSETQRNKGNFPGRFSGRQFSNSRSEMNVSTLELGDSALYLCASRRAGGGVDTQYFGPGTRLTVL.